These 2 T cell receptor beta chains came from one sample sequenced in a study of beta chain features in type 1 diabetes. Expressed TCRB transcripts were sequenced after all isolated RNA was converted to cDNA. Here immunoSEQ multiplex PCR was the method, and the copy in TCRdb shows in-frame clones only, minus some. The top ten clones hold over 5% of a sample with 250,000 to 400,000 clones, 14% of them seen once. Specimen: central memory CD4+ T cells from blood. The receptor set was obtained from a man in his thirties or forties in good health.

The J gene is TRBJ2-3, the V gene TRBV11-2; D not certain. V gave up 5 bases and J gave up 2 bases, with 11 bases separating them. This CDR3 region has 14 residues. Germline loops: CDR1 SGHAT, CDR2 FQNNGV. This CDR3 is CASSVTRSTDTQYF. The CDR3 nucleotides read TGTGCCAGCAGCGTAACACGGTCCACAGATACGCAGTATTTT.

In its sample, this clone was seen a few times. The chain links TRBV28 to TRBJ2-7, with TRBD2 matching 8 bases. This CDR3 spans 13 amino acids. V was pared by 2 bases and J by 6 bases, with 3 bases of the junction left unmatched. The germline gives CDR1 MDHEN, CDR2 SYDVKM. For the CDR3, the DNA is TGTGCCAGCAGTTTACCCCTAGCGGGCGAGCAGTACGTC. The encoded protein is CASSLPLAGEQYV.